Here is one T cell receptor (beta chain) with its context. The entry originates in a study of Graves' ophthalmopathy and Graves' hyperthyroidism. Amplified material comprised TCR beta CDR3 regions derived from RNA transcripts. RT-PCR with HTBI primers came first, then second-round multiplex PCR. From the multiplex PCR reads, TCRdb called clonotypes with MiXCR, one entry per CDR3 protein. The repertoire holds about 740,000 distinct CDR3 sequences, with 35% to 50% as singletons. The CDR3 covers 13 residues. The germline V gene encodes CDR1 MNHNS and CDR2 SASEGT. Trimming cost V 4 bases and J 6 bases, with 10 bases left between them.

The chain links TRBV6-1 to TRBJ1-5; D unresolved. Sequencing was performed on peripheral blood. This clonotype was obtained from an adult man with Graves' ophthalmopathy. The CDR3 loop is CASSANAPQPQHF. As DNA, the CDR3 is TGTGCCAGCAGTGCCAATGCACCTCAGCCCCAGCATTTT.